A single sample is the source of the 23 T cell receptor beta chains below, sequenced in a study of OX40 agonist ivuxolimab in advanced cancers. Produced via immunoSEQ multiplex PCR; TCRdb's table is partial and in-frame only. The sample lists tens of thousands of clones, about nine tenths seen once, with around 1.7% in the top ten. The sample consisted of CD4+ or CD8+ T cells sorted from blood, taken in a trial of the OX40 agonist ivuxolimab. The receptors were gathered from an adult with an advanced solid tumor such as melanoma, head and neck, liver or kidney cancer.

V and J are TRBV4-1 and TRBJ2-5, with D unresolved. The CDR3 extends over 15 amino acids. V was trimmed by 1 base and J by 4 bases, leaving 13 bases between them. The germline CDR1 and CDR2 sequences are MGHRA and YSYEKL. The CDR3 region is CASSQAPTTLETQYF. The CDR3 nucleotides are TGCGCCAGCAGCCAAGCCCCGACGACATTAGAGACCCAGTACTTC.

The J gene is TRBJ1-2, the V gene TRBV6-1; 8 nucleotides match TRBD1. Losses at the gene ends were 8 bases for V and 4 bases for J; bases not matched to a gene: 12. The CDR3 contains 15 residues. Germline CDR1 MNHNS, CDR2 SASEGT. This chain's CDR3 is CASRTGGTGSYGYTF. The CDR3 DNA reads as TGTGCCAGCCGAACGGGGGGGACAGGTAGCTATGGCTACACCTTC.

The chain links TRBV2 to TRBJ2-1, with D possibly matching TRBD2 (6 bases). Germline-derived CDR1 and CDR2 are SNHLY and FYNNEI. V gave up 5 bases and J gave up 9 bases, with 14 bases separating them. There are 13 residues in the CDR3. CDR3 loop: CASSIRRDSEQFF. The CDR3 DNA reads TGTGCCAGCAGTATTCGCCGGGACTCTGAGCAGTTCTTC.

This rearrangement joins TRBV7-2 to TRBJ1-3; TRBD1 matches 7 bases. The CDR3 is made up of 15 amino acids. Looked up from germline, CDR1 is SGHTA and CDR2 is FQGNSA. V lost 5 bases, J lost 4 bases, and 8 bases stayed unmatched. The CDR3 loop is CASSREGAKGNTIYF. The CDR3 region has the DNA TGTGCCAGCAGCCGCGAGGGGGCTAAGGGAAACACCATATATTTT.

The chain couples TRBV27 to TRBJ1-5; D gene uncertain. V lost 4 bases to trimming and J lost 5 bases, with 9 bases between them. Germline lookup yields CDR1 MNHEY and CDR2 SMNVEV (reference sequence). The CDR3 consists of 13 residues. CDR3 in amino acids: CASSYKPDQPQHF. Here the CDR3 DNA reads TGTGCCAGCAGTTACAAGCCCGATCAGCCCCAGCATTTT.

In its sample, this clone was seen a few times. The chain has TRBV10-3 and TRBJ2-7, with 12 bases that match TRBD2. V dropped 6 bases and J dropped 6; count of bases not matched to a gene: 9. The CDR3 extends over 15 amino acids. Germline-derived CDR1 and CDR2 are ENHRY and SYGVKD. The CDR3 DNA is TGTGCCATCAGCGACTGGACTAGCGGGATTATCGAGCAGTACTTC. Amino acid sequence: CAISDWTSGIIEQYF.

This chain links TRBV4-1 with TRBJ1-4; D may be TRBD1 (5 bases). CDR1 is MGHRA and CDR2 is YSYEKL in the germline V gene. This CDR3 region has 15 residues. V was pared by 0 bases and J by 3 bases, with 8 bases between. The CDR3 nucleotides are TGCGCCAGCAGCCAAGATCCAGGGTCTAATGAAAAACTGTTTTTT. Protein product: CASSQDPGSNEKLFF.

V and J are TRBV4-1 and TRBJ2-3, with 9 bases identical to TRBD2. Germline V CDR1 and CDR2: MGHRA, YSYEKL. V lost 1 base, J lost 7 bases, and 12 bases stayed unmatched. This CDR3 has 17 amino acids. The CDR3 DNA follows: TGCGCCAGCAGCCAAGCCCGCGGGGGGGCCGGGGAAAATACGCAGTATTTT. The encoded protein is CASSQARGGAGENTQYF.

This chain joins TRBV7-6 and TRBJ2-5; D gene uncertain. V shed 5 bases and J shed 2 bases, with 12 bases lying between them. The CDR3 runs to 14 residues. In germline, CDR1 is SGHVS, CDR2 FNYEAQ. CDR3 nucleotide sequence: TGTGCCAGCAGCCCACATGGTGGGCAAGAGACCCAGTACTTC. It codes for CASSPHGGQETQYF.

The chain links TRBV6-1 to TRBJ1-2; 9 bases line up with TRBD1. Germline V lookup: CDR1 MNHNS, CDR2 SASEGT. This CDR3 contains 14 residues. Losses at the gene ends were 7 bases for V and 2 bases for J; bases not matched to a gene: 5. Here the CDR3 reads CASNAGTGNYGYTF. The CDR3 region has the DNA TGTGCCAGCAACGCCGGGACAGGGAACTATGGCTACACCTTC.

The chain has TRBV5-6 and TRBJ2-1, with 7 bases matching TRBD2. The V gene's germline CDR1 is SGHDT and CDR2 YYEEEE. There are 15 residues in the CDR3. V dropped 4 bases and J dropped 4; count of bases not matched to a gene: 8. CDR3 bases: TGTGCCAGCAGCCTCCCCAGCGGGATATACAATGAGCAGTTCTTC. Its protein is CASSLPSGIYNEQFF.

The V gene is TRBV6-1, the J gene TRBJ1-5; 9 positions agree with TRBD1. Trimming at V came to 1 base and at J to 0 bases, leaving 10 bases not matched to a gene. Germline V gene data show CDR1 as MNHNS and CDR2 as SASEGT. The CDR3 runs to 19 residues. CDR3 sequence: CASSEVTWTGAPSNQPQHF. For the CDR3, the DNA is TGTGCCAGCAGTGAAGTGACCTGGACAGGGGCCCCTAGCAATCAGCCCCAGCATTTT.

In its sample, this clone was seen once. This sequence joins TRBV27 and TRBJ1-2; no definite D call. This CDR3 spans 14 amino acids. Germline V gene data show CDR1 as MNHEY and CDR2 as SMNVEV (reference sequence). V was clipped by 4 bases and J by 8 bases, with 17 bases between them. DNA for the CDR3: TGTGCCAGCAGTTCATCCTCATACCTGGGAGGCTACACCTTC. This translates into CASSSSSYLGGYTF.

The chain employs TRBV5-1 and TRBJ2-7; the D call may be TRBD1 or TRBD2 (5 bases each). V lost 0 bases to trimming and J lost 2 bases, with 21 bases between them. CDR3 length: 18 amino acids. The germline CDR1 and CDR2 sequences are SGHRS and YFSETQ. CDR3 coding DNA: TGCGCCAGCAGCTTGGACCCCGTGAAGGGAGTGGGGGCCTACGAGCAGTACTTC. It yields the protein CASSLDPVKGVGAYEQYF.

The rearrangement uses TRBV4-1 and TRBJ2-5; perhaps D is TRBD1 or TRBD2 (5 bases each). V lost 1 base and J 8 bases, leaving 8 bases between the germline ends. Per germline, CDR1 MGHRA and CDR2 YSYEKL. The CDR3 covers 12 residues. The CDR3 here is CASSQGRDTQYF. In DNA, the CDR3 is TGCGCCAGCAGCCAAGGCCGGGACACCCAGTACTTC.

This clone is a singleton in its sample. This chain uses TRBV5-4 with TRBJ1-3; tentative D call: TRBD1 (5 bases). Germline V gives CDR1 SGHNT, CDR2 YYREEE (reference sequence). The CDR3 has 16 amino acids. V shed 4 bases and J shed 1 base, with 15 bases lying between them. CDR3 region: CASSPGGFGSGNTIYF. CDR3 DNA sequence: TGTGCCAGCAGCCCTGGGGGGTTCGGTTCTGGAAACACCATATATTTT.

This chain connects TRBV6-1 to TRBJ2-3; TRBD2 matches 7 bases. The germline V gene encodes CDR1 MNHNS and CDR2 SASEGT. V lost 0 bases and J lost 6; bases outside the gene matches: 12. The CDR3 covers 17 residues. CDR3 protein: CASSEAPSGGLGDTQYF. The CDR3 DNA follows: TGTGCCAGCAGTGAAGCCCCTAGCGGAGGCCTTGGGGATACGCAGTATTTT.

V and J are TRBV7-9 and TRBJ2-5, with 7 bases that match TRBD1. The V segment lost 5 bases and the J segment 2 bases; nucleotides outside the gene matches: 5. The CDR3 totals 14 residues. The germline V gene encodes CDR1 SEHNR and CDR2 FQNEAQ (reference sequence). CDR3 residues: CASSPRTGQETQYF. CDR3 DNA sequence: TGTGCCAGCAGCCCTCGGACAGGTCAAGAGACCCAGTACTTC.

The chain employs TRBV9 and TRBJ2-5, with 7 positions matching TRBD2. Trimming cost V 3 bases and J 3 bases; bases outside gene matches: 8. Germline V gives CDR1 SGDLS, CDR2 YYNGEE. CDR3 length equals 15 residues. CDR3 sequence: CASSGSGTNEETQYF. CDR3 nucleotides: TGTGCCAGCAGCGGATCCGGGACTAACGAAGAGACCCAGTACTTC. The whole variable domain, filled in from reference TRBV9 and TRBJ2-5, reads DSGVTQTPKHLITATGQRVTLRCSPRSGDLSVYWYQQSLDQGLQFLIQYYNGEERAKGNILERFSAQQFPDLHSELNLSSLELGDSALYFCASSGSGTNEETQYFGPGTRLLVL.

V is TRBV5-1 and J is TRBJ2-2; the match to TRBD2 covers 12 bases. The trim removed 4 bases at V and 4 bases at J, leaving 5 bases unmatched. Germline CDR1 is SGHRS and CDR2 is YFSETQ. This CDR3 region has 16 residues. The chain's CDR3 is CASSRGLAGPTGELFF. CDR3 in DNA: TGCGCCAGCAGCCGTGGACTAGCGGGACCCACCGGGGAGCTGTTTTTT.

The chain is built from TRBV6-6 and TRBJ2-7, with TRBD1 as a possible D gene (7 bases). V was pared by 11 bases and J by 2 bases, with 13 bases between. Germline V lookup: CDR1 MNHNY, CDR2 SVGAGI (reference sequence). The CDR3 length is 12 residues. The CDR3 loop reads CAGGTDPYEQYF. CDR3 nucleotides: TGTGCCGGCGGGACAGACCCCTACGAGCAGTACTTC.

The genes are TRBV12-5 and TRBJ1-1; TRBD1 is a possible D gene (5 bases). This CDR3 spans 13 amino acids. Per the germline V gene, CDR1 is LGHNT and CDR2 is FRNRAP. Trimming took 3 bases from V and 1 from J, leaving 6 bases between them. The CDR3: CASGFGGNTEAFF. The DNA for the CDR3 is TGTGCTAGTGGTTTTGGGGGGAACACTGAAGCTTTCTTT.

The gene calls are TRBV18 and TRBJ1-4; D perhaps matches TRBD1 (6 bases). Germline assignment: CDR1 KGHSH and CDR2 LQKENI. V shed 6 bases and J shed 0 bases, with 14 bases lying between them. This CDR3 comprises 16 residues. The CDR3 DNA follows: TGTGCCAGCTCGCCCACAGGGAGTGCAACTAATGAAAAACTGTTTTTT. The encoded protein is CASSPTGSATNEKLFF.